This TCR beta chain came from a study of control samples from healthy donors and cancer patients. Profiling relied on immunoSEQ multiplex PCR, and the TCRdb table lists in-frame clones only, not all of them. The table shows some 58,000 clones, with 70% to 90% occurring only once. V gave up 0 bases and J gave up 3 bases, with 6 bases separating them. Germline V gene lookup returns CDR1 SGDLS and CDR2 YYNGEE. There are 13 residues in the CDR3. This sequence joins TRBV9 and TRBJ1-1; the D gene is possibly TRBD1 (6 bases). The clonotype comes from a woman aged 60-75 years with lung cancer. Sequencing was carried out using PBMCs. The CDR3 DNA reads as TGTGCCAGCAGCGTAGACAGGGACACTGAAGCTTTCTTT. This gives the protein CASSVDRDTEAFF.